Here is one T cell receptor beta chain with its context. This clone has just one count. Its antigen remains undetermined. Nothing much larger sits one base from this clone, and base qualities are not available. The CDR3 regions of human TCRbeta chains were subjected to immunosequencing. The original pipeline was this. Repertoire TCRs were matched against a reference library of SARS-CoV-2-specific TCRs generated with the MIRA antigen-specificity platform. Breadth meant the fraction of unique TCRs that were SARS-CoV-2-associated, whereas depth meant the fraction of total T cells that were SARS-CoV-2-associated. Using the MIRA data, every spike-specific TCR was mapped to the spike region that the TCR reacted to and assigned to either a CD4 or a CD8 class. Log10-transformed breadth and depth values were compared by one-way ANOVA with Sidak's multiple comparisons tests. This immuneACCESS table, as held by TCRdb, lists in-frame sequences with V and J called but not all clones. Of the missing ones, under half trace to an unresolved V gene in checked studies; the others have no known cause. V and J calls plus clone size are reproduced from that table; the DNA served to infer D and trimming. Recorded for this sample are 150,000 to 200,000 clones; around 94% of them occurred a single time. Jointly, the top ten make up around 9.3% of the sample.

The sample belongs to a study of T cell responses to AZD1222 COVID-19 vaccine (dated by TCRdb to the early 2020s). For the wider study: Because spike-specific TCR depth and breadth did not differ between the two schedules, AZD1222 recipients who got a second dose at roughly 4 weeks were pooled with those who got a second dose at roughly 12 weeks. A total of approximately 240 trial participants underwent TCR sequencing, of whom some 210 received two doses of AZD1222 and approximately 25 received two doses of the MenACWY control vaccine. Trial participants were enrolled into age subgroups of 18-55, 56-69 and 70-plus years, which contained roughly 150, 30 and 60 TCR-sequenced participants, respectively. The investigation overall reported the following: Vaccine-associated CD4 TCRs spanned the whole spike protein, with dominant responses in regions 160-218 and 743-854. Because no day 14 peak-response samples were available, the repertoires could be characterized only after the peak T cell response. A significant rise in spike-specific TCR breadth and depth was observed after two AZD1222 doses relative to day 0 and relative to MenACWY recipients. Participants were mostly white British, with more females than males. The authors suggested clonal diversity may have been underestimated. Epitopes outside the regions mutated in the B.1.351 and B.1.1.7 variants were reportedly recognized by nearly half of the unique spike-specific TCRs. The 56-69-year group was small, and its depth increase did not reach significance, likely because of low power. Conclusions about previously exposed vaccinees were limited because only a handful of AZD1222 recipients were SARS-CoV-2 seropositive at baseline.

Interpreted using the paper, the time point label stands for: baseline before first vaccination. The vaccinee samples were drawn from two UK trials, COV001 and COV002, one of which was a single-blind randomized controlled phase 2/3 trial testing AZD1222 (ChAdOx1 nCoV-19) in healthy adults. Trial participant PBMC samples were collected at day 0 and day 28 after the second dose for TCRbeta chain sequencing. CDR1 and CDR2 are drawn from the germline V gene: SGHDT, YYEEEE. V drops 2 bases and J drops 2 bases, leaving 8 bases in between. The CDR3 goes from the cysteine to the phenylalanine over 14 residues. Only the CDR3 region is kept as DNA, spanning 42 bases read in frame from base 1.

This sample comprised peripheral blood, obtained on day 0 of AZD1222 vaccination. The V and J genes are TRBV5-6 and TRBJ1-3, with an unclear D gene assignment. The receptor was isolated from an adult in good health. The bases are TGTGCCAGCAGCTTCGGTGTTCCTGGAAACACCATATATTTT. The resulting protein is CASSFGVPGNTIYF.